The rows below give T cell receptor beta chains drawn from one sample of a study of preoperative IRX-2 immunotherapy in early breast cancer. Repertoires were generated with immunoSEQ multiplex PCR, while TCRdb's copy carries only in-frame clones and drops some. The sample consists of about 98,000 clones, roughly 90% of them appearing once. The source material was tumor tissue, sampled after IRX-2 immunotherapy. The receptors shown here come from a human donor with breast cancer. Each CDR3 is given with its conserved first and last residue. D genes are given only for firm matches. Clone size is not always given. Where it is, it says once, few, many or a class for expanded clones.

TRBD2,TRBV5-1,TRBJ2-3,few,CASSRTSGEIDTQYF,TGCGCCAGCAGCAGGACTAGCGGGGAGATAGATACGCAGTATTTT
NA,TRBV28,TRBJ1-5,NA,CASSFTGRQPQHF,TGTGCCAGCAGTTTTACAGGGAGGCAGCCCCAGCATTTT
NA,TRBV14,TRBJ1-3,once,CASSQENTIYF,TGTGCCAGCAGCCAAGAAAACACCATATATTTT
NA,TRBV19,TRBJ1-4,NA,CASGNLAEWQFF,TGTGCCAGTGGGAACCTGGCGGAGTGGCAGTTTTTT
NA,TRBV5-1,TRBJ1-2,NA,CASSWDGGQSGYTF,TGCGCCAGCAGCTGGGACGGAGGTCAATCGGGCTACACCTTC
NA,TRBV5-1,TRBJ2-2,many,CASSLSGTYTGELFF,TGCGCCAGCAGCTTGTCGGGGACTTACACCGGGGAGCTGTTTTTT
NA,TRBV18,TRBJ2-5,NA,CASSPYGEETQYF,TGTGCCAGCTCACCTTACGGAGAAGAGACCCAGTACTTC
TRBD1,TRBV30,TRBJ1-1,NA,CAWSVQQGASTFF,TGTGCCTGGAGTGTACAACAGGGGGCGTCCACTTTCTTT
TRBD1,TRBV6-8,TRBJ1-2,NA,CASSPVPTKTGGRGGYTF,TGTGCCAGCAGCCCAGTCCCGACTAAAACAGGGGGACGAGGTGGCTACACCTTC
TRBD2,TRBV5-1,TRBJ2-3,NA,CASSLLKRASGGSDTQYF,TGCGCCAGCAGCTTGTTGAAGCGGGCTAGCGGGGGATCAGATACGCAGTATTTT
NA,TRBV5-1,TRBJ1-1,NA,CASSFSSPGTEAFF,TGCGCCAGCAGCTTTTCCAGCCCAGGCACTGAAGCTTTCTTT
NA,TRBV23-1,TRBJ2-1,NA,CASSLSPSNEQFF,TGCGCCAGCAGCTTATCCCCCTCCAATGAGCAGTTCTTC
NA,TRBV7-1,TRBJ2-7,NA,CASSPHRNSLGEQYF,TGTGCCAGCAGCCCCCACAGGAATTCATTGGGCGAGCAGTACTTC
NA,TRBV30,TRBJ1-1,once,CAWINGQSPGTTFF,TGTGCCTGGATAAACGGACAGTCCCCCGGTACGACTTTCTTT
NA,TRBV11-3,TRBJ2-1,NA,CASSPMGSYNEQFF,TGTGCCAGCAGCCCGATGGGCAGTTACAATGAGCAGTTCTTC
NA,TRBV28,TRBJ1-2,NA,CASSLSGGSRYGYTF,TGTGCCAGCAGTTTAAGTGGAGGGTCTCGCTATGGCTACACCTTC
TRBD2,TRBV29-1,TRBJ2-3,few,CSVQGLAVSTDTQYF,TGCAGCGTCCAGGGACTAGCGGTTAGCACAGATACGCAGTATTTT
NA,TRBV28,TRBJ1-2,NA,CASSDRDTRLGYTF,TGTGCCAGCAGCGATCGGGACACTCGGTTGGGCTACACCTTC
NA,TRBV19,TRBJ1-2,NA,CASSIPGRSANYGYTF,TGTGCCAGTAGTATCCCGGGACGTTCAGCTAACTATGGCTACACCTTC
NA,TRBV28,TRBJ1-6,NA,CASSLPGLGSLGSPLHF,TGTGCCAGCAGTTTACCTGGACTCGGGTCGCTTGGTTCACCCCTCCACTTT
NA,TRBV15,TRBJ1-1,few,CATSRVTGRGNTEAFF,TGTGCCACCAGCAGAGTCACGGGACGGGGGAACACTGAAGCTTTCTTT
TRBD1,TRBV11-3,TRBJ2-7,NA,CASSLMKGQGARRSYEQYF,TGTGCCAGCAGCCTTATGAAGGGACAGGGGGCGCGGCGGTCCTACGAGCAGTACTTC
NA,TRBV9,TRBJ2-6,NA,CASSVDPGSSSGANVLTF,TGTGCCAGCAGCGTAGATCCAGGTTCAAGCTCTGGGGCCAACGTCCTGACTTTC
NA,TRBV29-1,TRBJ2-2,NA,CSVEGVGGSNTGELFF,TGCAGCGTTGAGGGGGTAGGCGGATCGAACACCGGGGAGCTGTTTTTT
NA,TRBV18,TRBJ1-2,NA,CASSPLDSIYGYTF,TGTGCCAGCTCACCACTGGACAGCATCTATGGCTACACCTTC
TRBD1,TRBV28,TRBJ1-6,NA,CASSGPGGVLADSPLHF,TGTGCCAGCAGTGGCCCAGGGGGCGTCCTGGCTGATTCACCCCTCCACTTT
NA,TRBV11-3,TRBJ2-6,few,CASSHNRRSSGANVLTF,TGTGCCAGCAGCCATAACCGACGGAGCTCTGGGGCCAACGTCCTGACTTTC
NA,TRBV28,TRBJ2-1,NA,CASSLRLASYNEQFF,TGTGCCAGCAGTTTAAGGCTAGCGAGCTACAATGAGCAGTTCTTC